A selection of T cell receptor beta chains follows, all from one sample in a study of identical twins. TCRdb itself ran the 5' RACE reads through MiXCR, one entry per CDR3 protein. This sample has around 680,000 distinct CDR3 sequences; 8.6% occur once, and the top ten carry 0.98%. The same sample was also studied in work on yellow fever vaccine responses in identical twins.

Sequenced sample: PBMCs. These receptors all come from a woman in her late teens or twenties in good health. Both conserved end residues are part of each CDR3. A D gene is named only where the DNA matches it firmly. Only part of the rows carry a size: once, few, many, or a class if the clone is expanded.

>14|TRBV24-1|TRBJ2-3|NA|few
CATSDEDHTDTQYF
TGTGCCACCAGTGATGAGGACCACACAGATACGCAGTATTTT
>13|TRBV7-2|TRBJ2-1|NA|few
CASSLELAGKQFF
TGTGCCAGCAGCTTAGAGCTAGCAGGGAAGCAGTTCTTC
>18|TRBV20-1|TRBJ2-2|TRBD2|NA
CSARGVSSGGQNTGELFF
TGCAGTGCTAGAGGCGTTAGTAGCGGGGGCCAGAACACCGGGGAGCTGTTTTTT
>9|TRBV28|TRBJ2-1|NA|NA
CAIGGYQFF
TGTGCCATCGGGGGTTATCAGTTCTTC
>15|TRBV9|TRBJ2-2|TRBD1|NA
CASSVQGQGAGELFF
TGTGCCAGCAGCGTACAAGGACAGGGGGCCGGGGAGCTGTTTTTT
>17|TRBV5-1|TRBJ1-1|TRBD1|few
CASSLDGRQGTNTEAFF
TGCGCCAGCAGCTTGGATGGGAGACAGGGGACGAACACTGAAGCTTTCTTT
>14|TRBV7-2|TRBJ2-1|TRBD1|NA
CASSFAMPGQGSFF
TGTGCCAGCAGCTTCGCGATGCCGGGACAGGGCTCGTTCTTC
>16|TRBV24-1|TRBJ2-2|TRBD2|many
CATSDSRTSGSSELFF
TGTGCCACCAGTGACTCCCGAACTAGCGGGAGTTCCGAGCTGTTTTTT
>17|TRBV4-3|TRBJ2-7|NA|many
CASSQDFGREFSYEQYF
TGCGCCAGCAGCCAAGATTTTGGTCGGGAGTTTTCCTACGAGCAGTACTTC
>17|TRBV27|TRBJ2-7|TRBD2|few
CASSLGLAGSLIYEQYF
TGTGCCAGCAGTTTAGGGCTAGCGGGAAGCTTAATCTACGAGCAGTACTTC
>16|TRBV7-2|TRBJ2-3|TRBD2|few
CASGEGAGGLADTQYF
TGTGCCAGCGGCGAAGGAGCGGGAGGGTTGGCAGATACGCAGTATTTT
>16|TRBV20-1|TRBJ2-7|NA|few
CSARDQGGRGPYEQYF
TGCAGTGCTAGAGATCAGGGTGGGCGGGGGCCCTACGAGCAGTACTTC
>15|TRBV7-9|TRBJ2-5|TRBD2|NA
CASSFGGGPKETQYF
TGTGCCAGCAGCTTCGGGGGAGGGCCGAAAGAGACCCAGTACTTC
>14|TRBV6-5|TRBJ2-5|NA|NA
CASSYSTNQETQYF
TGTGCCAGCAGTTACTCCACGAACCAAGAGACCCAGTACTTC
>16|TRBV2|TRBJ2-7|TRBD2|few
CASSVPSGTPSYEQYF
TGTGCCAGCAGTGTCCCTAGCGGGACGCCCTCCTACGAGCAGTACTTC
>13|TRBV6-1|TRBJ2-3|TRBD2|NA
CASIDGGADTQYF
TGTGCCAGCATCGATGGGGGGGCAGATACGCAGTATTTT
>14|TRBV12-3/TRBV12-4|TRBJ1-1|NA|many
CASSGGLQNTEAFF
TGTGCCAGCAGTGGAGGACTACAGAACACTGAAGCTTTCTTT
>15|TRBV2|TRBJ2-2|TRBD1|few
CASRGDRGESGELFF
TGTGCCAGCAGGGGGGACAGGGGCGAATCCGGGGAGCTGTTTTTT
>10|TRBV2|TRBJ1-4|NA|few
CASSGRRLFF
TGTGCCAGCAGTGGCCGACGACTGTTTTTT
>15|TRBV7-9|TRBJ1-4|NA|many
CASSLDETFNEKLFF
TGTGCCAGCAGCTTAGATGAGACCTTTAATGAAAAACTGTTTTTT
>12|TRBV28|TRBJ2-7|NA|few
CASSLDQYEQYF
TGTGCCAGCAGCCTGGACCAATACGAGCAGTACTTC
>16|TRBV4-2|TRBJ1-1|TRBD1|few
CASSHRPGTGETEAFF
TGTGCCAGCAGCCATAGACCCGGGACAGGGGAGACTGAAGCTTTCTTT
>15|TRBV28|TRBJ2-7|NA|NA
CASSPHRDGGYEQYF
TGTGCCAGCAGTCCCCACCGGGACGGAGGCTACGAGCAGTACTTC
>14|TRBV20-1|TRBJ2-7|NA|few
CSAGGGGFSYEQYF
TGCAGTGCTGGGGGAGGGGGTTTCTCCTACGAGCAGTACTTC
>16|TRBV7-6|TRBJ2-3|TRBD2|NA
CASSTTSGRYTDTQYF
TGTGCCAGCAGCACGACTAGCGGGAGGTATACAGATACGCAGTATTTT
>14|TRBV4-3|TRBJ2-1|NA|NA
CASSQDLGENEQFF
TGCGCCAGCAGCCAAGATTTAGGGGAGAATGAGCAGTTCTTC
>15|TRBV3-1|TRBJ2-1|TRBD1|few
CASTPLQGHDNEQFF
TGTGCCAGCACCCCCCTACAGGGGCACGACAATGAGCAGTTCTTC
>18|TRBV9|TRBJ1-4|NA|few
CASSPSVGGRLANEKLFF
TGTGCCAGCAGCCCCTCCGTGGGGGGCCGATTGGCTAATGAAAAACTGTTTTTT
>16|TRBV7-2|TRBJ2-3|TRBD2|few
CASSLGAGVLTDTQYF
TGTGCCAGCAGCTTAGGAGCGGGGGTACTCACAGATACGCAGTATTTT
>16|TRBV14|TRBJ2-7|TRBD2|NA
CASSQDSPSGIYEQYF
TGTGCCAGCAGCCAAGATTCGCCTAGCGGGATCTACGAGCAGTACTTC
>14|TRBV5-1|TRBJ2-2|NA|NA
CASSSYQNTGELFF
TGCGCCAGCAGCTCGTACCAGAACACCGGGGAGCTGTTTTTT
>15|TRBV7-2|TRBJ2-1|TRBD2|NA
CASSLKSGGGSEQFF
TGTGCCAGCAGCTTGAAATCTGGGGGAGGGAGTGAGCAGTTCTTC
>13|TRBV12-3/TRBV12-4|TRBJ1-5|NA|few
CASSPTENEPQHF
TGTGCCAGCAGTCCGACAGAGAATGAGCCCCAGCATTTT
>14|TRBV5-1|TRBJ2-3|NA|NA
CASSLTAIPDTQYF
TGCGCCAGCAGCCTTACCGCAATCCCAGATACGCAGTATTTT
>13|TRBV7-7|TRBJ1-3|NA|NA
CASSPGQGNTIYF
TGTGCTAGCAGCCCGGGACAAGGAAACACCATATATTTT
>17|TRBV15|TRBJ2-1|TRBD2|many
CATSREKAGGFISEQFF
TGTGCCACCAGCAGAGAAAAAGCGGGAGGGTTCATATCTGAGCAGTTCTTC
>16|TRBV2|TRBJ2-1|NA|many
CASSDWRGGSYNEQFF
TGTGCCAGCAGTGACTGGCGGGGTGGGTCCTACAATGAGCAGTTCTTC
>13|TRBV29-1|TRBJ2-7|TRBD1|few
CSVEWTGGTEQYF
TGCAGCGTTGAATGGACAGGGGGGACCGAGCAGTACTTC
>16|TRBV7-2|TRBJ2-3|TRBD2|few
CASSALAGNVADTQYF
TGTGCCAGCAGCGCACTAGCGGGAAATGTGGCAGATACGCAGTATTTT
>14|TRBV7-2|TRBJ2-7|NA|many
CASSLSTSHYEQYF
TGTGCCAGCAGCTTAAGCACCTCTCACTACGAGCAGTACTTC
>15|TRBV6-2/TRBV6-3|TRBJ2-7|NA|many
CASSYDAGPSYEQYF
TGTGCCAGCAGTTACGACGCGGGCCCCTCCTACGAGCAGTACTTC
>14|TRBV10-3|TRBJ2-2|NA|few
CAIRQDPNTGELFF
TGTGCCATCCGACAGGACCCGAACACCGGGGAGCTGTTTTTT
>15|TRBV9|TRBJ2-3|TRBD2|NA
CASSVRGGAKDTQYF
TGTGCCAGCAGCGTTCGCGGGGGGGCAAAAGATACGCAGTATTTT
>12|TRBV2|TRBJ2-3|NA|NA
CASRPRGDTQYF
TGTGCCAGCCGCCCACGCGGGGATACGCAGTATTTT
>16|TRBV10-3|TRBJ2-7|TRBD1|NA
CAISGEGQGYSYEQYF
TGTGCCATCAGTGGCGAAGGACAGGGTTACTCCTACGAGCAGTACTTC
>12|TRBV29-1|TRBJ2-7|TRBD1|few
CSAQTGPDEQYF
TGCAGCGCCCAGACAGGGCCCGACGAGCAGTACTTC
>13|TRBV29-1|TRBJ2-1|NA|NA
CSASSSFHNEQFF
TGCAGCGCCTCTAGTTCTTTCCACAATGAGCAGTTCTTC